These 20 T cell receptor beta chains came from one sample sequenced in a study of vaccination and CD4 T cells after COVID-19. Their recognized antigens are unknown. The treatment denotes: roughly ten-day PBMC culture with coronavirus spike peptide pools or control peptides (ViraFEST assay). CD4+ T-cell collection from the unexposed donor predated the COVID-19 pandemic (2011-2018). Researchers used the Oncomine TCR Beta short-read assay to sequence DNA from cultured CD4+ T cells. TCRdb recomputed calls from the PCR reads with MiXCR, one row per CDR3 protein. This table holds fewer than 3,500 distinct CDR3 sequences, around 42% found once. Sequenced sample: CD4+ T cells from blood, cultured in vitro. The receptors were gathered from a human donor in good health.

As regards this clonotype: A much bigger clone sits one base away, suggesting this may be a read error. This sequence joins TRBV12-3 or TRBV12-4 and TRBJ1-5, with 7 bases matching TRBD1. The V gene end was trimmed by 10 bases and the J gene end by 6 bases; junction bases not matched to a gene: 15. The CDR3 extends over 15 amino acids. The CDR3 DNA sequence: TGTGCCAACACCCAGGGGGAGTTTCAAGGTCAGCCCCAGCATTTT. Amino acids: CANTQGEFQGQPQHF.

The V call is TRBV11-2, the J call TRBJ2-5, with D perhaps assigned TRBD1 or TRBD2 (6 bases each). The CDR3 runs to 16 residues. Germline V gives CDR1 SGHAT, CDR2 FQNNGV. V lost 2 bases, J lost 6 bases, and 19 bases lay in between. CDR3 DNA: TGTGCCAGCAGCTTATCATTTTCTACCGGGGGCCAGACCCAGTACTTC. Translation gives CASSLSFSTGGQTQYF.

The rearrangement uses TRBV5-1 and TRBJ2-7; 8 positions agree with TRBD1. This CDR3 has 14 residues. Per germline, CDR1 SGHRS and CDR2 YFSETQ. Trimming removed 6 bases from V and 3 bases from J; junction bases left unmatched: 8. This CDR3 reads CASNNGQGFYEQYF. For the CDR3, the DNA is TGCGCCAGCAATAATGGACAGGGATTCTACGAGCAGTACTTC. Full variable domain (missing parts from reference TRBV5-1 and TRBJ2-7): KAGVTQTPRYLIKTRGQQVTLSCSPISGHRSVSWYQQTPGQGLQFLFEYFSETQRNKGNFPGRFSGRQFSNSRSEMNVSTLELGDSALYLCASNNGQGFYEQYFGPGTRLTVT.

This clonotype was counted only a few times. The chain has TRBV7-9 and TRBJ1-2; no clear D gene. Germline CDR1 is SEHNR and CDR2 is FQNEAQ (reference sequence). This CDR3 spans 15 amino acids. The V end lost 0 bases, the J end lost 6 bases, and 14 bases lay between the germline ends. CDR3 in DNA: TGTGCCAGCAGCTTAGCGTTGTTAGTGTACAATGGCTACACCTTC. It translates to CASSLALLVYNGYTF.

By sample fraction, this clonotype is medium-sized (0.01 to 0.1%). The V gene is TRBV27, the J gene TRBJ1-5; no clear D gene. The ends were cut back, 0 bases at V and 1 base at J, with 10 bases in the middle. The CDR3 has 16 residues. CDR1 MNHEY and CDR2 SMNVEV come from the germline V gene (reference sequence). The CDR3 loop is CASSLSGVDSNQPQHF. CDR3 DNA: TGTGCCAGCAGTTTATCTGGGGTAGACAGCAATCAGCCCCAGCATTTT.

The rearrangement uses TRBV7-9 and TRBJ2-7; TRBD1 matches at 9 bases. Germline CDR1 SEHNR, CDR2 FQNEAQ (reference sequence). V was pared by 2 bases and J by 4 bases, with 6 bases of the junction left unmatched. The length of the CDR3 is 15 residues. The CDR3 region has the DNA TGTGCCAGCAGCTTAACGGGACAGGGTATTTACGAGCAGTACTTC. Encoded protein: CASSLTGQGIYEQYF.

This clonotype came up a few times. The chain links TRBV20-1 to TRBJ2-7; maybe TRBD2 (8 bases). Deletions cut 4 bases from V and 0 bases from J, with 13 bases between. Germline V lookup: CDR1 DFQATT, CDR2 SNEGSKA (reference sequence). This CDR3 is 14 amino acids long. CDR3 amino acids: CSAKGAGGSYEQYF. CDR3 bases: TGCAGTGCTAAGGGGGCGGGGGGCTCCTACGAGCAGTACTTC.

This rearrangement joins TRBV12-3 or TRBV12-4 to TRBJ2-5; D not resolved. The CDR3 sequence is 13 residues long. V was cut by 6 bases and J by 5 bases, with 13 bases left in between. The CDR3 protein is CASSAPGRETQYF. In nucleotides, the CDR3 is TGTGCCAGCAGCGCACCAGGTCGGGAGACCCAGTACTTC.

This clonotype appeared a few times. This sequence joins TRBV10-3 and TRBJ2-7; possible D gene TRBD1, 5 bases. Germline CDR1 reads ENHRY; CDR2 reads SYGVKD. Trimming took 6 bases from V and 2 from J, leaving 11 bases between them. CDR3 size: 13 residues. The CDR3 sequence: CAIRQGSTYEQYF. CDR3 sequence (DNA): TGTGCCATCAGGCAGGGTTCGACCTACGAGCAGTACTTC.

The genes are TRBV5-1 and TRBJ1-2; D ambiguous. Deletions cut 4 bases from V and 4 bases from J, with 11 bases between. CDR3 length: 13 amino acids. The germline V gene encodes CDR1 SGHRS and CDR2 YFSETQ. CDR3 region: CASSRGGGYGYTF. In DNA, the CDR3 is TGCGCCAGCAGCAGAGGAGGTGGCTATGGCTACACCTTC.

This clonotype has just one count. The chain combines TRBV7-3 with TRBJ2-2; D remains unclear. CDR1 is SGHTA and CDR2 is FQGTGA in the germline V gene. With 5 bases removed from V and 2 bases from J, the gap between germline ends came to 12 bases. This CDR3 is 15 amino acids long. The CDR3 DNA reads as TGTGCCAGCAGCCCTGCCCGGGCCAACACCGGGGAGCTGTTTTTT. Encoded protein: CASSPARANTGELFF.

This clonotype was recorded once. The V and J genes are TRBV12-3 or TRBV12-4 and TRBJ2-3; no clear D gene. The CDR3 extends over 12 amino acids. V shed 7 bases and J shed 6 bases, with 11 bases lying between them. CDR3 region: CASIQHADTQYF. The CDR3 bases are TGTGCCAGCATCCAACACGCGGATACGCAGTATTTT.

The chain has TRBV2 and TRBJ1-1, with D perhaps TRBD1 (5 bases). V lost 9 bases and J lost 6, with 20 bases in between. CDR1 and CDR2 from the germline V gene are SNHLY and FYNNEI. CDR3 length: 14 residues. Here the CDR3 reads CASSNIRGSAEAFF. The CDR3 DNA reads as TGTGCCAGTAGTAATATACGGGGGAGCGCTGAAGCTTTCTTT.

The chain employs TRBV6-1 and TRBJ1-1, with D tentatively TRBD1 (6 bases). The ends were cut back, 7 bases at V and 4 bases at J, with 16 bases in the middle. Germline V gene data show CDR1 as MNHNS and CDR2 as SASEGT. The CDR3 runs to 14 residues. CDR3 sequence: CASNRVGRFTEAFF. CDR3 coding DNA: TGTGCCAGCAACAGGGTGGGGCGCTTCACTGAAGCTTTCTTT.

The chain joins TRBV3-1 to TRBJ2-7; unclear D gene. The ends were cut back, 1 base at V and 9 bases at J, with 16 bases in the middle. This CDR3 has 14 amino acids. The germline gives CDR1 LGHDT, CDR2 YNNKEL (reference sequence). The CDR3 loop reads CASSQGQGRPGQYF. DNA of the CDR3: TGTGCCAGCAGCCAAGGCCAAGGACGGCCGGGGCAGTACTTC.

This clonotype was observed a handful of times. The J gene is TRBJ2-2, the V gene TRBV20-1, with TRBD1 matching over 8 bases. This CDR3 has 11 residues. Germline lookup yields CDR1 DFQATT and CDR2 SNEGSKA (reference sequence). V lost 5 bases, J lost 16 bases, and 9 bases stayed unmatched. CDR3 sequence (DNA): TGCAGTGCTGAGGACAGGGCGGGGACGTTTTTT. Its protein product is CSAEDRAGTFF.

This chain uses TRBV5-1 with TRBJ1-1, with D possibly TRBD1 on 5 matching bases. Trimming pared 1 base from V and 5 bases from J, leaving 18 bases between. This CDR3 contains 16 residues. Germline assignment: CDR1 SGHRS and CDR2 YFSETQ. The DNA for the CDR3 is TGCGCCAGCAGCTTGTGGGGGGGTTTAGGTGAGACTGAAGCTTTCTTT. As protein: CASSLWGGLGETEAFF. The complete variable domain, with remaining parts taken from reference TRBV5-1 and TRBJ1-1, reads KAGVTQTPRYLIKTRGQQVTLSCSPISGHRSVSWYQQTPGQGLQFLFEYFSETQRNKGNFPGRFSGRQFSNSRSEMNVSTLELGDSALYLCASSLWGGLGETEAFFGQGTRLTVV.

This clonotype was detected a few times. V gene TRBV20-1 combines with J gene TRBJ1-1, with D perhaps TRBD1 (5 bases). Germline CDR1 reads DFQATT; CDR2 reads SNEGSKA (reference sequence). The CDR3 extends over 13 amino acids. Trimming shortened V by 6 bases and J by 5 bases, and 16 bases separated the two germline ends. CDR3 coding DNA: TGCAGTGCGGGTCGGGGGGAGGATACTGAAGCTTTCTTT. The encoded protein is CSAGRGEDTEAFF.

This rearrangement joins TRBV12-3 or TRBV12-4 to TRBJ1-5, with 9 bases lining up with TRBD1. The CDR3 spans 14 residues. The J segment lost 8 bases and the V segment lost 2 bases, leaving 4 bases of the junction unmatched. The CDR3 sequence: CASSLWTGVEPQHF. Here the CDR3 DNA reads TGTGCCAGCAGTTTATGGACAGGGGTAGAGCCCCAGCATTTT.

CDR3 protein: CSAQYRGNTEAFF. For the CDR3, the DNA is TGCAGTGCTCAATACAGGGGCAACACTGAAGCTTTCTTT. V usage is TRBV20-1 and J usage is TRBJ1-1; 7 bases map to TRBD1. The junction had 5 bases not matched to a gene; V was cut back by 5 bases and J by 2 bases. The CDR3 length is 13 residues. Germline values: CDR1 DFQATT, CDR2 SNEGSKA (reference sequence).